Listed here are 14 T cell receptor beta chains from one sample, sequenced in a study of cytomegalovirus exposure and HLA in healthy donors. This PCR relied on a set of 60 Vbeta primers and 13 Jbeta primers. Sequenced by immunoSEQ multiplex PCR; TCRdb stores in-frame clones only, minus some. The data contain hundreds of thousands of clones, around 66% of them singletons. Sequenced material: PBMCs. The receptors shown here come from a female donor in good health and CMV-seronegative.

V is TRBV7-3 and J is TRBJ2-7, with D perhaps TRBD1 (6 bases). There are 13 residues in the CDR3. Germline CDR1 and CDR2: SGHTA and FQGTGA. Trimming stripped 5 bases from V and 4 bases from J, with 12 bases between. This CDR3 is CASSDQTGYEQYF. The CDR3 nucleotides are TGTGCCAGCAGCGACCAGACAGGTTACGAGCAGTACTTC.

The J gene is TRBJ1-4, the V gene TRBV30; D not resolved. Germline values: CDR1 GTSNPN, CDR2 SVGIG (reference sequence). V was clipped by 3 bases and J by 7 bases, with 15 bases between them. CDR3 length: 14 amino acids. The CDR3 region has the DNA TGTGCCTGGAGCCCCACGGGGTATGGTGAAAAACTGTTTTTT. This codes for CAWSPTGYGEKLFF.

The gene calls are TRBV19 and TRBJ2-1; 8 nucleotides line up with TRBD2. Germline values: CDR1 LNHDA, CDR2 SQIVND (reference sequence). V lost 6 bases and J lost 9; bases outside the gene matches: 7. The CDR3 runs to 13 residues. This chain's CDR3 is CASSPGGAGEQFF. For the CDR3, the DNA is TGTGCCAGTAGCCCGGGGGGGGCGGGTGAGCAGTTCTTC. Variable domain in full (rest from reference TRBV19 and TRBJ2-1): DGGITQSPKYLFRKEGQNVTLSCEQNLNHDAMYWYRQDPGQGLRLIYYSQIVNDFQKGDIAEGYSVSREKKESFPLTVTSAQKNPTAFYLCASSPGGAGEQFFGPGTRLTVL.

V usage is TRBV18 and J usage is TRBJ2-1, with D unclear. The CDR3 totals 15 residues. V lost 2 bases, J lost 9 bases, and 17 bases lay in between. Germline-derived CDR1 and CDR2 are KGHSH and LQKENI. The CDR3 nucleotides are TGTGCCAGCTCACCAGCCGGCGGTCCCAAGGTTGAGCAGTTCTTC. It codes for CASSPAGGPKVEQFF.

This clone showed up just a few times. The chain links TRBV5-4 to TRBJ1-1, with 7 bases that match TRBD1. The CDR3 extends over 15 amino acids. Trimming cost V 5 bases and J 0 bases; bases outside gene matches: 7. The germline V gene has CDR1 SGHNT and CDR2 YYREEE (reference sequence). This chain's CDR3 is CASSNAGGMNTEAFF. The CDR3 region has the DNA TGTGCCAGCAGTAACGCAGGGGGAATGAACACTGAAGCTTTCTTT.

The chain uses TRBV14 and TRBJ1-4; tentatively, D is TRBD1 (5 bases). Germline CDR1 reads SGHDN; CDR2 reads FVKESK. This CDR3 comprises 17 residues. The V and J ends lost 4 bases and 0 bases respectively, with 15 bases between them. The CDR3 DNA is TGTGCCAGCAGCCCGCGACAGACAATTTCAACTAATGAAAAACTGTTTTTT. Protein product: CASSPRQTISTNEKLFF.

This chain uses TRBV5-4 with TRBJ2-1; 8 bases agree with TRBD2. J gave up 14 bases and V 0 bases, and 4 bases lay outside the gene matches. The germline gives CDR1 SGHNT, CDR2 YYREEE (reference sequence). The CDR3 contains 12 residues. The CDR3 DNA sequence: TGTGCCAGCAGCTTGGAGACGCGGGGGGAGTTCTTC. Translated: CASSLETRGEFF. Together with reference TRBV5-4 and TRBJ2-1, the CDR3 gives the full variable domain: ETGVTQSPTHLIKTRGQQVTLRCSSQSGHNTVSWYQQALGQGPQFIFQYYREEENGRGNFPPRFSGLQFPNYSSELNVNALELDDSALYLCASSLETRGEFFGPGTRLTVL.

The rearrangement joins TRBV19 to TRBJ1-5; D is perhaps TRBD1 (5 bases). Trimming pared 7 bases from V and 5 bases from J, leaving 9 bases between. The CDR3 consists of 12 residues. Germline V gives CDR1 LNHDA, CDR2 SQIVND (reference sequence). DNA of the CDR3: TGTGCCAGTACAGGGCCGTATCAGCCCCAGCATTTT. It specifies CASTGPYQPQHF.

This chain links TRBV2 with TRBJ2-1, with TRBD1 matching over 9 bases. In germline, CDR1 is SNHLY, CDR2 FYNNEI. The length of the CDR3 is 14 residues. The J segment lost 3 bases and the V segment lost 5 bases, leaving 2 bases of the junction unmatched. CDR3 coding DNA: TGTGCCAGCAGTCCGGGACAGGGCTACAATGAGCAGTTCTTC. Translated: CASSPGQGYNEQFF.

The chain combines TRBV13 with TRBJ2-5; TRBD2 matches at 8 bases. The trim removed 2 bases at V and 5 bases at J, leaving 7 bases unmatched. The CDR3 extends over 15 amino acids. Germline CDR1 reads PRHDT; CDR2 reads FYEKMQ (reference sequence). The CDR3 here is CASSLSSGGGETQYF. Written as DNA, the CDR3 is TGTGCCAGCAGCTTAAGTAGCGGCGGGGGGGAGACCCAGTACTTC. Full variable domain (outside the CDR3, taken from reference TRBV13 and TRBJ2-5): AAGVIQSPRHLIKEKRETATLKCYPIPRHDTVYWYQQGPGQDPQFLISFYEKMQSDKGSIPDRFSAQQFSDYHSELNMSSLELGDSALYFCASSLSSGGGETQYFGPGTRLLVL.

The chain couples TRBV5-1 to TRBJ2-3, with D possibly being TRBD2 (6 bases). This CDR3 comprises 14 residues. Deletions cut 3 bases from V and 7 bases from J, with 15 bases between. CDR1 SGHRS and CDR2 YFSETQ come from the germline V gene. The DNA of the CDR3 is TGCGCCAGCAGCTCCGAAATACTAGCTTATACGCAGTATTTT. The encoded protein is CASSSEILAYTQYF.

For the CDR3, the DNA is TGCGCCAGCAGTCTTGGGGGACAGGGTTGGGATGAGCAGTTCTTC. Translation gives CASSLGGQGWDEQFF. V and J are TRBV5-1 and TRBJ2-1, with 9 bases matching TRBD1. CDR1 SGHRS and CDR2 YFSETQ come from the germline V gene. The CDR3 is 15 amino acids. V lost 5 bases and J lost 8; bases outside the gene matches: 11.

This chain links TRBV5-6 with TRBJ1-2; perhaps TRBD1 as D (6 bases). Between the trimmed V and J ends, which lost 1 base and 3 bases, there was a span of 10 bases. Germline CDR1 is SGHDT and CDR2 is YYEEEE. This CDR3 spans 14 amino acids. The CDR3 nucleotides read TGTGCCAGCAGCTTGCCAGGGGCTTACTATGGCTACACCTTC. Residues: CASSLPGAYYGYTF.

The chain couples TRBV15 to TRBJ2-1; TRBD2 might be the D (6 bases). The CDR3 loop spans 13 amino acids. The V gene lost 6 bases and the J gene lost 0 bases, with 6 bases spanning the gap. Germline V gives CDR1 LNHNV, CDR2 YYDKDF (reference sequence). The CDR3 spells CATRAGSYNEQFF. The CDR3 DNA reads TGTGCCACCAGAGCGGGCTCCTACAATGAGCAGTTCTTC.